This T cell receptor beta chain was observed in a study of OX40 agonist ivuxolimab in advanced cancers. Overall study: Hepatocellular carcinoma, melanoma, renal cell or head and neck cancer was diagnosed in the dose-escalation patients. A male proportion of 82.7% was recorded, with mean age 60 years and range roughly 23 to 85.

Per the germline V gene, CDR1 is SGHTA and CDR2 is FQGTGA. The CDR3 sequence is 15 residues long. Trimming took 6 bases from V and 5 from J; bases not matched to a gene: 11. The repertoire was sequenced with immunoSEQ multiplex PCR; TCRdb's copy has only in-frame clones and lacks some. The sample holds tens of thousands of clones; around 87% are singletons and the top ten take approximately 0.3%. The clonotype was recovered from an adult with an advanced solid tumor such as melanoma, head and neck, liver or kidney cancer. The chain combines TRBV7-3 with TRBJ2-5, with 8 bases matching TRBD2. The sequencing used CD4+ or CD8+ T cells sorted from blood, collected in a trial of the OX40 agonist ivuxolimab. The CDR3 spells CASSPVSGLGETQYF. In DNA form, the CDR3 reads TGTGCCAGCAGTCCCGTTTCGGGACTAGGGGAGACCCAGTACTTC.